This T cell receptor (beta chain) was observed in a study of cytomegalovirus exposure and HLA in healthy donors. Study overall: A prior analysis found about 120 million unique TCR beta sequences from some 190 million T cells. General study results and limits: Earlier analysis yielded a pattern in which most TCR beta V segments were productive about 87% or about 30% of the time. Accurate predictions that matched the HLA-A and HLA-B alleles of most subjects were reportedly made from TCR beta sequences.

Vbeta (60) and Jbeta (13) primers were used in the PCR. Profiled with immunoSEQ multiplex PCR; TCRdb holds only in-frame clones, not every one. The sample has some 130,000 clones, about 70% seen once. The V gene's germline CDR1 is SGHVS and CDR2 FNYEAQ. The CDR3 spans 16 residues. Note on this clone: The antigen is not known. Germline and junction disagree at one end, which may indicate a read error. This same CDR3 is encoded by further DNA sequences in the sample.

J is TRBJ1-1 and V is TRBV7-6, with 8 bases that match TRBD1. Sample: PBMCs. The receptor's source is a male donor in good health and CMV-seronegative. The CDR3 region is CASSFTTGAGNTEAFF. The CDR3 nucleotides are TGTGCCAGCAGCTTTACGACAGGGGCGGGGAACACTGAGGCTTTCTTT.